The 2 T cell receptor beta chains in this list originate from one sample, sequenced in a study of sequential checkpoint blockade in melanoma. Described treatment: randomized to nivolumab then ipilimumab (arm A) or the reverse (arm B). Assay used: immunoSEQ multiplex PCR; TCRdb lists only in-frame clones, some missing. This sample carries approximately 21,000 clones, around 80% of them seen once, and the ten largest clones take roughly 10%. The material was CD8+ T cells sorted from blood (inferred from file names), obtained from a patient given nivolumab and ipilimumab in sequence. These receptors all come from a human donor with melanoma.

This chain links TRBV10-3 with TRBJ2-1, with 8 bases that match TRBD2. CDR3 size: 15 residues. Germline V gene data show CDR1 as ENHRY and CDR2 as SYGVKD. V dropped 3 bases and J dropped 5; count of bases not matched to a gene: 6. The CDR3 spells CAISDVGRVHNEQFF. CDR3 coding DNA: TGTGCCATCAGTGATGTCGGGAGGGTCCACAATGAGCAGTTCTTC.

The chain has TRBV28 and TRBJ2-4; 10 bases fit TRBD1. CDR1 and CDR2 (germline): MDHEN, SYDVKM. The CDR3 sequence is 15 residues long. V lost 3 bases, J lost 11 bases, and 10 bases stayed unmatched. The CDR3 here is CASSFLRQGAKVQYF. DNA of the CDR3: TGTGCCAGCAGTTTTTTACGACAGGGGGCGAAGGTTCAGTACTTC.